A selection of T cell receptor beta chains follows, all from one sample in a study of Graves' ophthalmopathy and Graves' hyperthyroidism. TCRdb reprocessed the multiplex PCR reads via MiXCR and lists one record per CDR3 protein. The sample contains about 500,000 distinct CDR3 sequences, over 13% of which appear only once. Sequenced sample: blood. Every receptor here comes from a woman aged 30 to 39 with Graves' ophthalmopathy. CDR3s include the opening cysteine and the closing phenylalanine or tryptophan. The D gene is left open where the match is weak. A clone size is listed for some rows: how often the clone was seen (once, few, many), or a class if it is expanded.

J: TRBJ2-7
length: 14
size: many
D: NA
V: TRBV28
DNA: TGTGCCAGCAGTCCCGCAGTTTACCTGCGCGAGCAGTACTTC
CDR3: CASSPAVYLREQYF

J: TRBJ2-2
length: 15
size: many
D: TRBD2
V: TRBV2
DNA: TGTGCCAGCAGACTAAGCGGGGCGAACACCGGGGAGCTGTTTTTT
CDR3: CASRLSGANTGELFF

J: TRBJ2-2
length: 16
size: NA
D: TRBD2
V: TRBV11-2
DNA: TGTGCCAGCGGGGGACTAGCGGGAGGATTTACCGGGGAGCTGTTTTTT
CDR3: CASGGLAGGFTGELFF

J: TRBJ2-5
length: 20
size: NA
D: NA
V: TRBV15
DNA: TGTGCCACCAGCAGAGTCTGGAGGGGGCAAGCGGGAGTCCCTCAAGAGACCCAGTACTTC
CDR3: CATSRVWRGQAGVPQETQYF

J: TRBJ2-5
length: 15
size: many
D: NA
V: TRBV4-2
DNA: TGTGCCAGCAGCCAGAGGGGAAAGCAGGCGGAGACCCAGTACTTC
CDR3: CASSQRGKQAETQYF

J: TRBJ1-6
length: 13
size: many
D: NA
V: TRBV7-2
DNA: TGTGCCAGCAGCCCAGAAGGGTCTAGGGCCCTCCACTTT
CDR3: CASSPEGSRALHF

J: TRBJ2-7
length: 12
size: many
D: NA
V: TRBV28
DNA: TGTGCCAGCAAACCGACCCGAGACGAGCAGTACTTC
CDR3: CASKPTRDEQYF

J: TRBJ2-5
length: 14
size: many
D: NA
V: TRBV29-1
DNA: TGCAGCGTGGACACCGGGACGGGCTCGGAGACCCAGTACTTC
CDR3: CSVDTGTGSETQYF

J: TRBJ2-7
length: 13
size: many
D: NA
V: TRBV12-3/TRBV12-4
DNA: TGTGCCAGCAGTCCCGGGGGGCTCTACGAGCAGTACTTC
CDR3: CASSPGGLYEQYF

J: TRBJ1-1
length: 12
size: NA
D: NA
V: TRBV6-2/TRBV6-3
DNA: TGTGCCAGCAGTCAGACTTTAAACGAAGCTTTCTTT
CDR3: CASSQTLNEAFF

J: TRBJ1-1
length: 16
size: NA
D: NA
V: TRBV27
DNA: TGTGCCAGCAGTTTGGGGGGGCTCAGGAGGAACACTGAAGCTTTCTTT
CDR3: CASSLGGLRRNTEAFF

J: TRBJ1-5
length: 12
size: NA
D: TRBD1
V: TRBV28
DNA: TGTGCCAGCCCCGGGTTGGCAGGGGGAAGGTATTTT
CDR3: CASPGLAGGRYF

J: TRBJ1-2
length: 14
size: many
D: TRBD1
V: TRBV10-3
DNA: TGTGCCATCAGTGGTCGACAGGGGGACTATGGCTACACCTTC
CDR3: CAISGRQGDYGYTF

J: TRBJ1-2
length: 13
size: many
D: TRBD1
V: TRBV6-1
DNA: TGTGCCAGCATCCAACAGGGGGCGTTTGGCTACACCTTC
CDR3: CASIQQGAFGYTF

J: TRBJ1-1
length: 15
size: many
D: TRBD1
V: TRBV12-3/TRBV12-4
DNA: TGTGCCAGCAGTCCCGGACAGGGGGCGAACACTGAAGCTTTCTTT
CDR3: CASSPGQGANTEAFF

J: TRBJ1-6
length: 15
size: many
D: NA
V: TRBV4-1
DNA: TGCGCCAGCAGCCAAGGGCCGGAAAAGAATTCACCCCTCCACTTT
CDR3: CASSQGPEKNSPLHF

J: TRBJ2-5
length: 17
size: many
D: NA
V: TRBV9
DNA: TGTGCCAGCAGCGAGGCCGGTTGGATCACCGAAAGGGAGACCCAGTACTTC
CDR3: CASSEAGWITERETQYF

J: TRBJ1-5
length: 14
size: many
D: NA
V: TRBV20-1
DNA: TGCAGTGCTAGAGTAGGGGCGAGCAATCAGCCCCAGCATTTT
CDR3: CSARVGASNQPQHF

J: TRBJ2-7
length: 15
size: many
D: NA
V: TRBV7-9
DNA: TGTGCCAGCAGCACTGAAGGGGTCAATGCCTACGAGCAGTACTTC
CDR3: CASSTEGVNAYEQYF

J: TRBJ2-7
length: 14
size: many
D: NA
V: TRBV29-1
DNA: TGCAGCGTTGCGAGGACCTCGAGCTCCTACGAGCAGTACTTC
CDR3: CSVARTSSSYEQYF

J: TRBJ1-5
length: 16
size: many
D: TRBD1
V: TRBV24-1
DNA: TGTGCCACCAGTGGACAGGGGGGGATTAGCAATCAGCCCCAGCATTTT
CDR3: CATSGQGGISNQPQHF

J: TRBJ2-4
length: 14
size: many
D: TRBD1
V: TRBV24-1
DNA: TGTGCCACCAGTGACTCGACAGGGGGAAACATTCAGTACTTC
CDR3: CATSDSTGGNIQYF

J: TRBJ1-2
length: 17
size: many
D: TRBD1
V: TRBV5-1
DNA: TGCGCCAGCTTCCCGTACCCCGGGACAGGGAAGGGCGATGGCTACACCTTC
CDR3: CASFPYPGTGKGDGYTF

J: TRBJ2-5
length: 12
size: few
D: NA
V: TRBV19
DNA: TGTGCCAGTAGGCACCGGGAAGAGACCCAGTACTTC
CDR3: CASRHREETQYF

J: TRBJ1-5
length: 12
size: many
D: NA
V: TRBV18
DNA: TGTGCCAGCTCAGGGGGCAATCAGCCCCAGCATTTT
CDR3: CASSGGNQPQHF

J: TRBJ1-5
length: 13
size: many
D: NA
V: TRBV30
DNA: TGTGCCTGGGGAAGACGGTACAATCAGCCCCAGCATTTT
CDR3: CAWGRRYNQPQHF

J: TRBJ1-2
length: 15
size: many
D: NA
V: TRBV27
DNA: TGTGCCAGCAGTTCCCCCTTGGCAGGAAACTATGGCTACACCTTC
CDR3: CASSSPLAGNYGYTF

J: TRBJ1-1
length: 15
size: NA
D: NA
V: TRBV10-1
DNA: TGCGCCAGCAGTGAGTCGGGGGGCCCTCGGACTGAAGCTTTCTTT
CDR3: CASSESGGPRTEAFF

J: TRBJ1-3
length: 15
size: many
D: NA
V: TRBV7-2
DNA: TGTGCCAGCAGCTTAGCAGGAGGGTACGGAAACACCATATATTTT
CDR3: CASSLAGGYGNTIYF

J: TRBJ2-7
length: 13
size: NA
D: NA
V: TRBV30
DNA: TGTGCCTATTCGGCCCGGCTCAACTACGAGCAGTACTTC
CDR3: CAYSARLNYEQYF

J: TRBJ1-1
length: 13
size: many
D: NA
V: TRBV28
DNA: TGTGCCAGCAGTCTATGGCCCGGGGCTGAAGCTTTCTTT
CDR3: CASSLWPGAEAFF

J: TRBJ2-7
length: 14
size: many
D: NA
V: TRBV11-2
DNA: TGTGCCGGCAGAAAGAGCGGCGGCGACTACGAGCAGTACTTC
CDR3: CAGRKSGGDYEQYF

J: TRBJ2-7
length: 15
size: many
D: TRBD1
V: TRBV3-1
DNA: TGTGCCAGCAGCCAATATCAGGACAGGGCGGGAGAGCAGTACTTC
CDR3: CASSQYQDRAGEQYF

J: TRBJ2-7
length: 16
size: many
D: TRBD1
V: TRBV6-1
DNA: TGTGCCAGCAGAGATATGACAGGGGCAGGCTCCTACGAGCAGTACTTC
CDR3: CASRDMTGAGSYEQYF

J: TRBJ2-5
length: 14
size: NA
D: NA
V: TRBV11-3
DNA: TGTGCCAGCAGCCCAGGAGGGGGGTCAGAGACCCAGTACTTC
CDR3: CASSPGGGSETQYF

J: TRBJ2-7
length: 14
size: many
D: NA
V: TRBV6-2/TRBV6-3
DNA: TGTGCCAGCAGTGGGTTACGGAGCTCCTACGAGCAGTACTTC
CDR3: CASSGLRSSYEQYF

J: TRBJ2-5
length: 15
size: NA
D: TRBD1
V: TRBV3-1
DNA: TGTGCCAGCAGCCAAGCGCAGGGGGCGGGAGAGACCCAGTACTTC
CDR3: CASSQAQGAGETQYF

J: TRBJ1-2
length: 16
size: NA
D: TRBD1
V: TRBV2
DNA: TGTGCCAGCAGTACCTTTTTAGGGGAGGGGGCAGTTGGCTACACCTTC
CDR3: CASSTFLGEGAVGYTF

J: TRBJ1-5
length: 18
size: many
D: NA
V: TRBV28
DNA: TGTGCCAGCAGTTTTAGCCTAACGGGGGGAGGTAGCAATCAGCCCCAGCATTTT
CDR3: CASSFSLTGGGSNQPQHF

J: TRBJ1-1
length: 17
size: NA
D: NA
V: TRBV5-1
DNA: TGCGCCAGCAGCTTGGAATTGAGGGCTTCAAGAGTCACTGAAGCTTTCTTT
CDR3: CASSLELRASRVTEAFF

J: TRBJ2-7
length: 13
size: many
D: NA
V: TRBV6-2/TRBV6-3
DNA: TGTGCCAGCAGTTCCACCATCAAGGGCGAGCAGTACTTC
CDR3: CASSSTIKGEQYF

J: TRBJ2-7
length: 14
size: many
D: NA
V: TRBV30
DNA: TGTGCCTGGAGCTTAAGACAGAAGACCTACGAGCAGTACTTC
CDR3: CAWSLRQKTYEQYF

J: TRBJ2-5
length: 14
size: many
D: NA
V: TRBV27
DNA: TGTGCCAGCAGTGGTGGACTCTTCCAAGAGACCCAGTACTTC
CDR3: CASSGGLFQETQYF

J: TRBJ1-1
length: 13
size: many
D: NA
V: TRBV27
DNA: TGTGCCAGCGGACCACACACGAACACTGAAGCTTTCTTT
CDR3: CASGPHTNTEAFF

J: TRBJ2-5
length: 12
size: many
D: NA
V: TRBV9
DNA: TGTGCCAGCAGCGTTGGTCGCGAGACCCAGTACTTC
CDR3: CASSVGRETQYF

J: TRBJ2-7
length: 13
size: many
D: NA
V: TRBV2
DNA: TGTGCCAGCAGTGAAGCGCTGAGGGACGAGCAGTACTTC
CDR3: CASSEALRDEQYF

J: TRBJ2-5
length: 12
size: many
D: NA
V: TRBV6-2/TRBV6-3
DNA: TGTGCCAGCAGCCCTGTCGAGGAGACCCAGTACTTC
CDR3: CASSPVEETQYF

J: TRBJ1-5
length: 14
size: many
D: TRBD1
V: TRBV12-3/TRBV12-4
DNA: TGTGCCAGCAACCTGGGACAGGACAATCAGCCCCAGCATTTT
CDR3: CASNLGQDNQPQHF